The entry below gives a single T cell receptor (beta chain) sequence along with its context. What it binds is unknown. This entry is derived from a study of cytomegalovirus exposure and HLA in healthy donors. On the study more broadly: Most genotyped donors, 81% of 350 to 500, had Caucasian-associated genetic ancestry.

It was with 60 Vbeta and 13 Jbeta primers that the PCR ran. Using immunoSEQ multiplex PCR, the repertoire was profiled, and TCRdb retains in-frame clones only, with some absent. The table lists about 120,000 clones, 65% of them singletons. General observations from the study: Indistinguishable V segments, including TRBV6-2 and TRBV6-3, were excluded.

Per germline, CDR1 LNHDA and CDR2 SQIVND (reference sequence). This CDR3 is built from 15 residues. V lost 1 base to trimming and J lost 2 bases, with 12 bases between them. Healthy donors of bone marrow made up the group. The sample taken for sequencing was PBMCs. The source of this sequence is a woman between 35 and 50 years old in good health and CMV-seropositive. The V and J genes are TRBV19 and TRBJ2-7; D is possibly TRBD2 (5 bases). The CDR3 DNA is TGTGCCAGTAGTATAGTGGTGGGAGACGCCTACGAGCAGTACTTC. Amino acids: CASSIVVGDAYEQYF.